The TCR beta chain described here comes from a study of blood T cell repertoires in COVID-19. Study in general: Italy, Spain and the United States were the sources of the convalescent and acute COVID-19 samples. The analysed material was cDNA or gDNA that came from T cells, B-cell-depleted T cells, or PBMCs.

Authors' processing steps: Nucleated cell counts were estimated from reference gene primer amplification. Clones were read by immunoSEQ multiplex PCR, and TCRdb kept only the in-frame ones, dropping some. V, J and clone size reflect that table, while D and trimming were determined from the DNA. The sample holds under 300,000 clones, 70% to 90% seen once. V lost 2 bases and J lost 0, with 14 bases in between. The CDR3 has 17 residues. Looked up from germline, CDR1 is KGHSH and CDR2 is LQKENI. This chain joins TRBV18 and TRBJ1-3; D perhaps matches TRBD1 (5 bases). This receptor was taken from a woman aged 40 to 50 who had recovered from COVID-19. The sequencing input was peripheral blood. Here the CDR3 DNA reads TGTGCCAGCTCACCATTGGGGCCGCAAAGCTCTGGAAACACCATATATTTT. Amino acid sequence: CASSPLGPQSSGNTIYF.